A selection of T cell receptor beta chains follows, all from one sample in a study of cytomegalovirus exposure and HLA in healthy donors. Method: immunoSEQ multiplex PCR; TCRdb's copy keeps in-frame clones and lacks some. The table includes about 120,000 clones, about three quarters detected once. Sequenced input: PBMCs. The source is a female donor in good health and CMV-seronegative. Each CDR3 is given with its conserved first and last residue. The order of the fields is J gene, V gene, CDR3 length, CDR3 protein.

TRBJ2-3,TRBV2,14,CASSPVSSTDTQYF
TRBJ2-3,TRBV4-1,16,CASSQAEGLRTRTQYF
TRBJ1-2,TRBV4-3,14,CASSQDEQGYGYTF
TRBJ2-5,TRBV5-4,16,CASSLSSAGSQETQYF
TRBJ2-7,TRBV18,14,CASSPGTGPYEQYF
TRBJ2-7,TRBV5-6,12,CASSLAGGEQYF
TRBJ2-7,TRBV4-2,12,CASSQDRDEQYF
TRBJ2-2,TRBV10-2,14,CASSSSVRAGELFF
TRBJ1-1,TRBV25-1,14,CASSGPGTEAEAFF
TRBJ1-4,TRBV30,15,CAWSVGQGAGEKLFF
TRBJ1-6,TRBV5-5,15,CASSRSRQGNSPLHF
TRBJ1-6,TRBV5-1,16,CASSLEPQGVNSPLHF
TRBJ1-3,TRBV7-8,16,CASSLGSGGSGNTIYF
TRBJ2-1,TRBV7-6,18,CASSFGVAGGKMDNEQFF
TRBJ2-7,TRBV5-4,14,CASSLVGGSNEQYF
TRBJ1-5,TRBV2,15,CASRDDRLSNQPQHF
TRBJ2-2,TRBV4-3,17,CASSQDFSGGFTGELFF
TRBJ2-2,TRBV25-1,16,CASSEFREGDTGELFF
TRBJ2-3,TRBV9,17,CASSVEYGAGGADTQYF